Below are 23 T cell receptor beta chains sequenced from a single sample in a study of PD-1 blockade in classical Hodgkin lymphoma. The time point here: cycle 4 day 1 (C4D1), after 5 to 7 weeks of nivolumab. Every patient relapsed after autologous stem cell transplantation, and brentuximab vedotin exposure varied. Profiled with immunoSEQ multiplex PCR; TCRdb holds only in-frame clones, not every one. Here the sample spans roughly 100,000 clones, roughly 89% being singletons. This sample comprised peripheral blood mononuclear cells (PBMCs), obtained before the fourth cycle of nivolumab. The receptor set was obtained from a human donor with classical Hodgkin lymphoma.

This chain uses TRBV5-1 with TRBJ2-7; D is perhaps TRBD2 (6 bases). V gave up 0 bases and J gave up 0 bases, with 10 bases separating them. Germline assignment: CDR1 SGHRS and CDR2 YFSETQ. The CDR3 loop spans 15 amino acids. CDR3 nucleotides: TGCGCCAGCAGCTTGGAATCAGCGGGCTCCTACGAGCAGTACTTC. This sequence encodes CASSLESAGSYEQYF.

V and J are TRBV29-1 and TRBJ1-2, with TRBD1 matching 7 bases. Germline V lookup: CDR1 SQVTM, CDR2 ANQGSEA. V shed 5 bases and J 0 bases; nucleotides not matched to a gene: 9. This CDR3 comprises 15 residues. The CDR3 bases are TGCAGCGTTTCAGACAGGGTTACGGCTAACTATGGCTACACCTTC. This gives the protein CSVSDRVTANYGYTF.

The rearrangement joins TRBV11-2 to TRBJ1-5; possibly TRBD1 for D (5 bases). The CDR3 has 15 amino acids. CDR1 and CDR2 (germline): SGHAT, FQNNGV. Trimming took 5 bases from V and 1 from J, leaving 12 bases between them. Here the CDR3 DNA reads TGTGCCAGCAGCCAGGGACCCTTGAGCAATCAGCCCCAGCATTTT. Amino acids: CASSQGPLSNQPQHF.

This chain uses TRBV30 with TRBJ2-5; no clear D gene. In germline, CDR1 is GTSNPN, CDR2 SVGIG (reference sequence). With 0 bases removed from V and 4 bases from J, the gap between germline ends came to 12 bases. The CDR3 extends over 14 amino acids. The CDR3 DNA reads TGTGCCTGGAGTGTCGGGCATGTCGGAGAGACCCAGTACTTC. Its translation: CAWSVGHVGETQYF.

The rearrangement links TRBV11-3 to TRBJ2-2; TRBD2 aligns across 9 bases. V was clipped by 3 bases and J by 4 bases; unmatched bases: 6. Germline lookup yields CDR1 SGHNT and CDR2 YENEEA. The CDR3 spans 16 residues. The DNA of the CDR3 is TGTGCCAGCAGCTTGGAGGGCGGGAGGGGCACCGGGGAGCTGTTTTTT. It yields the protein CASSLEGGRGTGELFF.

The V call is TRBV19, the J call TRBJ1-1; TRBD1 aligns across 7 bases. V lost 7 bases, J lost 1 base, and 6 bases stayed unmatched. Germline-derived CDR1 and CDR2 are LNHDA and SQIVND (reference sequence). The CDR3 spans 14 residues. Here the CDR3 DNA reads TGTGCCAGTACCCACGGGACAGCGAACACTGAAGCTTTCTTT. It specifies CASTHGTANTEAFF.

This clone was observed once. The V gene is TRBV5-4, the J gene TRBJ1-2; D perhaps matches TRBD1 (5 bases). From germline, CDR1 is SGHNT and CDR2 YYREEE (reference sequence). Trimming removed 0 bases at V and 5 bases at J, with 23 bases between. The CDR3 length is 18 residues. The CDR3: CASSLGGDPTILLYGYTF. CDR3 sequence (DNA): TGTGCCAGCAGCTTGGGCGGGGACCCGACGATCCTCTTATATGGCTACACCTTC.

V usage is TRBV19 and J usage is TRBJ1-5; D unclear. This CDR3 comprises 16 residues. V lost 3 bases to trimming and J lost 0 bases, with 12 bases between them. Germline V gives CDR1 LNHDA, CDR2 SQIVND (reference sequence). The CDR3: CASSMKSFGSNQPQHF. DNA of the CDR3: TGTGCCAGTAGTATGAAGAGTTTTGGTAGCAATCAGCCCCAGCATTTT.

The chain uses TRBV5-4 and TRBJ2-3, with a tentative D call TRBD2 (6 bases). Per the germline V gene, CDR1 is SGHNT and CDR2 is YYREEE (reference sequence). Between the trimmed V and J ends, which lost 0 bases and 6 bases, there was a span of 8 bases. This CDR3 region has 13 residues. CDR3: CASSLGEVDTQYF. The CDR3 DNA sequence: TGTGCCAGCAGCTTGGGGGAGGTGGATACGCAGTATTTT.

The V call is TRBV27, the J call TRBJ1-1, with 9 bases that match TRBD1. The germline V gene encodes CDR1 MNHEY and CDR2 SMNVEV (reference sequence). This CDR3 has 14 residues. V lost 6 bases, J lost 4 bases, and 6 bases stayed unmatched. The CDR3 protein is CASRPGTGSTEAFF. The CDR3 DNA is TGTGCCAGCAGACCGGGGACAGGGAGCACTGAAGCTTTCTTT.

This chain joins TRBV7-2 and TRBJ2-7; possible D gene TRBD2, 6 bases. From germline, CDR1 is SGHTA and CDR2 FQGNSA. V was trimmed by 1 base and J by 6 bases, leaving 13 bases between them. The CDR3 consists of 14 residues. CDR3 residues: CASSLDNTSPEQYF. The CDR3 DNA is TGTGCCAGCAGCTTAGACAATACTAGCCCCGAGCAGTACTTC.

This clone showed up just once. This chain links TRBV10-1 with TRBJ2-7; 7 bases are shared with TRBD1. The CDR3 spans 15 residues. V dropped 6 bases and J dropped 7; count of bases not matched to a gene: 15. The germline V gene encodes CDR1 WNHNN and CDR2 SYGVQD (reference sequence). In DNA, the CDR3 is TGCGCCAGCAGCGCCGGGGACAGTTACTTTCGGGAGCAGTACTTC. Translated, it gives CASSAGDSYFREQYF.

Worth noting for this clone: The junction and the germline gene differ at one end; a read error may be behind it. The CDR3 here is CASSLATAGLGELFF. CDR3 DNA sequence: TGTGCTAGCAGCTTAGCGACGGCGGGCCTCGGGGAGCTGTTTTTT. The V call is TRBV7-7, the J call TRBJ2-2; tentative D call: TRBD2 (5 bases). There are 15 residues in the CDR3. Germline CDR1 reads SSHAT; CDR2 reads FNYEAQ (reference sequence).

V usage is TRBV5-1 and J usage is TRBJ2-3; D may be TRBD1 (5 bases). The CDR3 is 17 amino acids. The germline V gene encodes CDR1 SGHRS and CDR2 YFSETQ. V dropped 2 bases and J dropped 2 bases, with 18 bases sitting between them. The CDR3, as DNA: TGCGCCAGCAGCTTATCTGGGGCGCCCGAGTTCACAGATACGCAGTATTTT. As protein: CASSLSGAPEFTDTQYF.

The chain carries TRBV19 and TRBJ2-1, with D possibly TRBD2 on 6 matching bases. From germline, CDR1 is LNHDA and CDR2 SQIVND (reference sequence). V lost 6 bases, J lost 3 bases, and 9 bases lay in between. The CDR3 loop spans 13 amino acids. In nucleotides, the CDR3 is TGTGCCAGTAGGGGAGGCCTCTACAATGAGCAGTTCTTC. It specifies CASRGGLYNEQFF.

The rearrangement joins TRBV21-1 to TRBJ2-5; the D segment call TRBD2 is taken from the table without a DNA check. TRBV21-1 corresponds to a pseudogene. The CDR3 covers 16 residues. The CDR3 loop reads CASSKCGGRDQETQYF. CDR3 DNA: TGTGCCAGCAGCAAATGTGGCGGGAGGGACCAAGAGACCCAGTACTTC.

This chain's CDR3 is CASSLGPGGTEAFF. The DNA of the CDR3 is TGTGCCAGCAGCTTGGGCCCAGGGGGCACTGAAGCTTTCTTT. V is TRBV5-6 and J is TRBJ1-1; 7 nucleotides agree with TRBD1. The V segment lost 0 bases and the J segment 4 bases; nucleotides outside the gene matches: 3. The CDR3 length is 14 residues. The V gene's germline CDR1 is SGHDT and CDR2 YYEEEE. Combining the CDR3 with reference TRBV5-6 and TRBJ1-1 gives the whole variable domain DAGVTQSPTHLIKTRGQQVTLRCSPKSGHDTVSWYQQALGQGPQFIFQYYEEEERQRGNFPDRFSGHQFPNYSSELNVNALLLGDSALYLCASSLGPGGTEAFFGQGTRLTVV.

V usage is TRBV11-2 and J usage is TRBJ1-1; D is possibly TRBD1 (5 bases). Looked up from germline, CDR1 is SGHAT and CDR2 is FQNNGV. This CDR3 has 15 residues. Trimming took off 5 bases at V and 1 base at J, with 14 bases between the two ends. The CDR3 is CASSPPGGGNTEAFF. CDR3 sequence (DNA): TGTGCCAGCAGCCCCCCTGGGGGAGGGAACACTGAAGCTTTCTTT.

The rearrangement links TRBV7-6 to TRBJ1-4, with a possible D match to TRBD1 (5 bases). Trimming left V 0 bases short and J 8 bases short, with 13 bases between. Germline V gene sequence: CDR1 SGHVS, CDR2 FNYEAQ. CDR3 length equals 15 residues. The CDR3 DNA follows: TGTGCCAGCAGCTTAGCGTACGGGACGGAGGAAAAACTGTTTTTT. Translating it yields CASSLAYGTEEKLFF.

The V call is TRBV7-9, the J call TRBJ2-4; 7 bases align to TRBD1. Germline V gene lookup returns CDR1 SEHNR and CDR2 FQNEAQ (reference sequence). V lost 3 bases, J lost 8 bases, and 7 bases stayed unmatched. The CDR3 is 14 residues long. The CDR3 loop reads CASSLGTAFYIQYF. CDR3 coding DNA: TGTGCCAGCAGCTTGGGGACAGCTTTTTACATTCAGTACTTC. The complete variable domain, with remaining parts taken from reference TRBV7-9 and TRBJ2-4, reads DTGVSQNPRHKITKRGQNVTFRCDPISEHNRLYWYRQTLGQGPEFLTYFQNEAQLEKSRLLSDRFSAERPKGSFSTLEIQRTEQGDSAMYLCASSLGTAFYIQYFGAGTRLSVL.

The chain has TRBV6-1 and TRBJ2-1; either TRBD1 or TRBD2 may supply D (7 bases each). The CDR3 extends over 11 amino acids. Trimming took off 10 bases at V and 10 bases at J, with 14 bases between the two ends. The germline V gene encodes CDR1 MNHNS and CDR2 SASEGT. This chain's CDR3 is CAISGGDEQFF. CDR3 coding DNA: TGTGCCATCTCAGGGGGGGACGAGCAGTTCTTC.

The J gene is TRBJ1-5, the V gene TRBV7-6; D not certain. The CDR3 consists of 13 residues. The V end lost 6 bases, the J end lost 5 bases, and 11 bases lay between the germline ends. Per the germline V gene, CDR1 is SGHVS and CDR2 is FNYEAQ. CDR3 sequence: CASSLAGDQPQHF. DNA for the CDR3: TGTGCCAGCAGTCTAGCGGGTGATCAGCCCCAGCATTTT.

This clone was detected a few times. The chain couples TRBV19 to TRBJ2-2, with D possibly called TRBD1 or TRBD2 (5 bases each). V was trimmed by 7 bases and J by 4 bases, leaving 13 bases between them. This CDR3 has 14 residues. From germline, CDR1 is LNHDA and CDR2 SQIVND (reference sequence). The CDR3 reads CASTRGWGTGELFF. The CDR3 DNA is TGTGCCAGTACGAGGGGTTGGGGCACCGGGGAGCTGTTTTTT.